This T cell receptor (beta chain) was sequenced in a study of cytotoxic CD8 clonotypes in ibrutinib-treated CLL (dated by TCRdb to the early 2020s). Background for the entire study: The cohort had over ten relapsed/refractory and about 15 treatment-naive patients; roughly 17 were IGHV unmutated. Samples averaged roughly 260,000 productive templates and about 94,000 productive rearrangements. Cryopreserved peripheral blood mononuclear cells were obtained prior to treatment, at the time of response, and at either disease progression or sustained remission. All remission and progressive disease samples were collected while patients were still receiving ibrutinib. Response samples were obtained after a median of roughly 13 months of treatment, with a range of roughly 6 to 40 months. Longitudinal samples were obtainable from about 30% of the roughly 86 participants in the trial. Responses were partial in some 24 patients and complete in 2; after median around 72 months follow-up, about 15 stayed in remission and some twelve progressed. Broad study findings and their caveats: Baseline clonality was found to be higher than that of age-matched healthy donors and was strongly correlated with circulating CD8+ T-cell counts. Clonality increased at ibrutinib response, stayed stable in sustained remission, and fell back toward baseline at progression. Lymph node repertoires were not examined, and the timing of sampling was not matched between patients in sustained remission and those whose disease progressed. Public clonotypes were rare and either shrank or stayed stable during treatment, and the rise in clonality at ibrutinib response reflected expansion of private clonotypes.

The goal of deep resolution MiSeq sequencing was a depth between 1 in 1 million and 1 in 200,000 T cells, and coverage averaged 10x per clonotype. The immunoSEQ hsTCRB Kit was used to generate TCR beta libraries. The paper's processing steps were these. Data were analyzed with ImmunoSEQ Data Assistant and ImmunoSEQ Analyzer, with V, D and J genes assigned per IMGT definitions. Clonality, which ranges from 0 to 1, was calculated as one minus the normalized Shannon entropy of productive rearrangement frequencies. Public clonotype analysis was restricted to overrepresented clonotypes comprising at least 0.05% of each patient's repertoire. Thirteen age-matched healthy donor repertoires from immuneACCESS served as clonality controls. Drawn from immuneACCESS, this table holds only the in-frame rearrangements with V and J called that TCRdb kept. Clones are partly lost; checked studies trace under half to an unresolved V gene and leave the rest unexplained. That table is the source of V, J and clone size, and D and trimming were worked out from the DNA. The table for this sample lists roughly 300,000 clones; approximately 76% of them were counted only once. The top ten hold about 5.3% of the sample.

There are 16 amino acids in the CDR3, from cysteine to phenylalanine inclusive. CDR3 DNA only is kept here, 48 bases in frame from base 1. V is cut back by 6 bases and J by 6 bases, with 10 bases in the junction unmatched. CDR1 MNHNY and CDR2 SVGAGI were looked up in the germline V gene (reference sequence). On this clone: The target of this receptor is not known. No quality values exist for individual bases; no much larger clone is one base distant.

The sample's time point label is to be understood as: progressive disease on ibrutinib. For TCR beta library preparation, roughly 2 micrograms of genomic DNA were extracted from the cryopreserved PBMCs. Longitudinal blood samples from CLL patients on ibrutinib monotherapy underwent high-throughput TCR beta sequencing. The patients took part in an open-label, single-center phase 2 trial of ibrutinib monotherapy. The V and J segments used are TRBV6-6 and TRBJ2-3, with 12 junctional bases fitting TRBD2. The TCR originated in a human donor with chronic lymphocytic leukemia. Specimen: PBMCs, collected at disease progression, from a patient treated with ibrutinib. The bases are TGTGCCAGCAGCGGGGCGACTAGCGGGGGTTGGGATACGCAGTATTTT. Its translation reads: CASSGATSGGWDTQYF.